The 20 T cell receptor beta chains given below trace back to one sample, sequenced in a study of T cell repertoires in cytomegalovirus infection. TCRdb re-called the reads with MiXCR, one entry per CDR3 protein. The table records fewer than 850,000 distinct CDR3 sequences, 25% to 30% of them present only once. What these receptors recognize is not known. Sequencing used cultured CD8+ T cells from PBMCs, obtained from culture after CMV antigen stimulation. All receptors come from a human donor in good health (CMV status not recorded). Some clones in this sample may be carry-over from other donors' samples.

This clonotype was seen a single time. The rearrangement links TRBV6-2 or TRBV6-3 to TRBJ1-2; TRBD1 agrees at 9 bases. Germline assignment: CDR1 MNHEY and CDR2 SVGEGT. The CDR3 runs 17 residues. V dropped 6 bases and J dropped 0; count of bases not matched to a gene: 11. CDR3 coding DNA: TGTGCCAGCAGCTATTCTCCCAGGACAGGGGCTAACTATGGCTACACCTTC. Encoded protein: CASSYSPRTGANYGYTF.

This clonotype occurred a few times. The rearrangement links TRBV2 to TRBJ1-4; D is unresolved. V was trimmed by 1 base and J by 5 bases, leaving 8 bases between them. The V gene's germline CDR1 is SNHLY and CDR2 FYNNEI. The length of the CDR3 is 14 residues. CDR3 loop: CASSEGFGNEKLFF. The CDR3 bases are TGTGCCAGCAGTGAAGGTTTCGGAAATGAAAAACTGTTTTTT.

V is TRBV9 and J is TRBJ1-1; the D is unclear. CDR3 length equals 15 residues. Germline V gives CDR1 SGDLS, CDR2 YYNGEE. V gave up 0 bases and J gave up 3 bases, with 12 bases separating them. The CDR3 DNA sequence: TGTGCCAGCAGCGTAGTGGGAATCGCGGACACTGAAGCTTTCTTT. Translation: CASSVVGIADTEAFF. Using reference TRBV9 and TRBJ1-1 for the parts outside the CDR3, the full variable domain is DSGVTQTPKHLITATGQRVTLRCSPRSGDLSVYWYQQSLDQGLQFLIQYYNGEERAKGNILERFSAQQFPDLHSELNLSSLELGDSALYFCASSVVGIADTEAFFGQGTRLTVV.

This chain uses TRBV29-1 with TRBJ2-1; TRBD1 is a possible D gene (5 bases). This CDR3 contains 14 residues. V lost 8 bases to trimming and J lost 0 bases, with 14 bases between them. Germline V gene sequence: CDR1 SQVTM, CDR2 ANQGSEA. The CDR3 spells CSSSGPSSYNEQFF. The CDR3 bases are TGCAGCTCCTCAGGGCCTAGCTCCTACAATGAGCAGTTCTTC.

The V gene is TRBV27, the J gene TRBJ2-3; 8 nucleotides align to TRBD2. With V trimmed by 7 bases and J by 0 bases, 9 bases remained unmatched. CDR3 size: 16 residues. Germline V gene sequence: CDR1 MNHEY, CDR2 SMNVEV (reference sequence). CDR3 sequence: CASNPGGAGSTDTQYF. CDR3 nucleotide sequence: TGTGCCAGCAACCCCGGGGGGGCCGGCAGCACAGATACGCAGTATTTT.

In its sample, this clonotype was seen many times. This sequence joins TRBV6-5 and TRBJ1-2, with no clear D. The V gene lost 0 bases and the J gene lost 4 bases, with 9 bases spanning the gap. This CDR3 comprises 14 residues. Per the germline V gene, CDR1 is MNHEY and CDR2 is SVGAGI. CDR3 bases: TGTGCCAGCAGTTACTCAGGCGCGGTCTATGGCTACACCTTC. It translates to CASSYSGAVYGYTF.

The chain joins TRBV6-2 or TRBV6-3 to TRBJ2-1, with D perhaps TRBD1 (6 bases). CDR3 size: 16 residues. V was clipped by 2 bases and J by 1 base, with 12 bases between them. Germline V gene lookup returns CDR1 MNHEY and CDR2 SVGEGT. The DNA for the CDR3 is TGTGCCAGCAGTTACCTCCTCGGGACATCCTACAATGAGCAGTTCTTC. This codes for CASSYLLGTSYNEQFF.

This clonotype was seen more than once but under ten times. V and J are TRBV19 and TRBJ2-2; tentatively, D is TRBD1 (5 bases). Per germline, CDR1 LNHDA and CDR2 SQIVND (reference sequence). The CDR3 spans 14 residues. V lost 4 bases and J 7 bases, leaving 13 bases between the germline ends. Written as DNA, the CDR3 is TGTGCCAGTAGTAACGCAGGGTACGGCGGGGAGCTGTTTTTT. Residues: CASSNAGYGGELFF.

This sequence joins TRBV29-1 and TRBJ2-3; 15 bases are a match to TRBD2. Trimming removed 4 bases from V and 0 bases from J; junction bases left unmatched: 5. This CDR3 is 17 amino acids long. Germline CDR1 is SQVTM and CDR2 is ANQGSEA. The CDR3 sequence: CSVAGLAGGPSTDTQYF. CDR3 in DNA: TGCAGCGTTGCCGGACTAGCGGGGGGGCCCAGCACAGATACGCAGTATTTT.

The chain joins TRBV19 to TRBJ2-7; 13 bases are a match to TRBD2. The CDR3 spans 15 residues. Germline lookup yields CDR1 LNHDA and CDR2 SQIVND (reference sequence). V lost 5 bases, J lost 5 bases, and 6 bases stayed unmatched. DNA of the CDR3: TGTGCCAGTAGTCCCGGGACTAGCGGGGAAGACGAGCAGTACGTC. Residues: CASSPGTSGEDEQYV.

The rearrangement joins TRBV28 to TRBJ2-5; 9 bases line up with TRBD1. The V gene's germline CDR1 is MDHEN and CDR2 SYDVKM. This CDR3 has 14 amino acids. The V segment lost 8 bases and the J segment 3 bases; nucleotides outside the gene matches: 7. The CDR3 DNA reads TGTGCCAGCGGGACAGGGATCGCTAAAGAGACCCAGTACTTC. It encodes CASGTGIAKETQYF.

This clonotype was counted between two and nine times. This chain links TRBV7-6 with TRBJ1-1; weak D call: TRBD1 (5 bases). V lost 8 bases to trimming and J lost 3 bases, with 13 bases between them. Germline assignment: CDR1 SGHVS and CDR2 FNYEAQ. The CDR3 covers 13 residues. DNA of the CDR3: TGTGCCAGCGGCGAGTGGGGCCACACTGAAGCTTTCTTT. Translated: CASGEWGHTEAFF.

This clonotype was seen more than once but under ten times. The V and J genes are TRBV7-9 and TRBJ2-1; TRBD1 aligns across 8 bases. Germline assignment: CDR1 SEHNR and CDR2 FQNEAQ (reference sequence). This CDR3 is 12 amino acids long. With 1 base clipped from V and 14 bases from J, the junction kept 4 bases outside the gene matches. CDR3 sequence reads: CASSLGGTGEFF. CDR3 coding DNA: TGTGCCAGCAGCTTAGGGGGGACAGGCGAGTTCTTC.

The V gene is TRBV7-9, the J gene TRBJ1-2, with no clear D. This CDR3 contains 14 residues. V was trimmed by 4 bases and J by 6 bases, leaving 15 bases between them. Germline CDR1 reads SEHNR; CDR2 reads FQNEAQ (reference sequence). The CDR3 DNA sequence: TGTGCCAGCAGCTCTTACCTTGGGAGCCATGGCTACACCTTC. It encodes CASSSYLGSHGYTF.

At least ten counts were recorded for this clonotype. The V and J genes are TRBV7-2 and TRBJ1-2, with 8 bases matching TRBD1. The CDR3 spans 20 residues. Germline V CDR1 and CDR2: SGHTA, FQGNSA. Trimming at V came to 0 bases and at J to 1 base, leaving 16 bases not matched to a gene. This CDR3 reads CASSLAVSGQGHLFNYGYTF. The DNA for the CDR3 is TGTGCCAGCAGCTTAGCGGTTTCAGGACAGGGCCATCTTTTTAACTATGGCTACACCTTC.

The chain recombines TRBV7-2 with TRBJ2-1; D possibly corresponds to TRBD1 (5 bases). The CDR3 has 15 amino acids. Germline CDR1 is SGHTA and CDR2 is FQGNSA. Trimming took 1 base from V and 5 from J, leaving 12 bases between them. The CDR3 here is CASSLEGAAHNEQFF. DNA of the CDR3: TGTGCCAGCAGCTTAGAAGGGGCTGCCCACAATGAGCAGTTCTTC.

The chain employs TRBV15 and TRBJ2-5, with a weak D call TRBD1 (6 bases). V was clipped by 8 bases and J by 5 bases, with 15 bases between them. The CDR3 consists of 13 residues. Germline CDR1 reads LNHNV; CDR2 reads YYDKDF (reference sequence). In DNA form, the CDR3 reads TGTGCCACCGAGGACAGTGCATGGGAGACCCAGTACTTC. Protein: CATEDSAWETQYF.

This clonotype occurred a few times. The V and J genes are TRBV7-8 and TRBJ1-4; D unclear. CDR1 is SGHVS and CDR2 is FQNEAQ in the germline V gene. V shed 0 bases and J shed 2 bases, with 10 bases lying between them. This CDR3 region has 16 residues. As DNA, the CDR3 is TGTGCCAGCAGCTTAGCGCACGGAGGGACTAATGAAAAACTGTTTTTT. Protein product: CASSLAHGGTNEKLFF.

This clonotype was counted a single time. One end of the junction varies from germline; a read error may be responsible. This sequence joins TRBV4-3 and TRBJ2-2; 14 bases are shared with TRBD2. The length of the CDR3 is 18 residues. CDR1 and CDR2 (germline): LGHNA, YSLEER. This CDR3 is CASSLGTSGGLIGGKLFF. The CDR3 DNA is TGCGCCAGCAGCCTAGGGACTAGCGGGGGCCTTATCGGCGGGAAGCTGTTTTTT.

This clonotype was detected ten times or more. The genes are TRBV7-2 and TRBJ2-7; either TRBD1 or TRBD2 may supply D (6 bases each). The ends were cut back, 0 bases at V and 3 bases at J, with 18 bases in the middle. The germline V gene encodes CDR1 SGHTA and CDR2 FQGNSA. This CDR3 region has 17 residues. The CDR3 nucleotides read TGTGCCAGCAGCTTAGCGGGGGGACACCTTATCTTCTACGAGCAGTACTTC. Translating gives CASSLAGGHLIFYEQYF.